The source of this TCR beta chain is a study of blood T cells in healthy people across ages. Study-wide results and caveats: As age increased, TCR beta diversity per million T cells fell in a roughly linear fashion. When set beside aged donors, long-lived donors presented more naive CD4+ cells and higher diversity.

All donors came from Russia, were Caucasian and healthy, and spanned ages roughly 6 to 100. Per sample, no less than 5.5 micrograms of total RNA were extracted. The authors ran a second PCR of roughly 6 to 12 cycles using a sample-barcoded 5' primer and a J-beta primer mix. A single record per CDR3 protein comes from TCRdb applying MiXCR to the 5' RACE reads. Among around 940,000 distinct CDR3 sequences listed, approximately 50% were seen once. Germline assignment: CDR1 MDHEN and CDR2 SYDVKM. V was clipped by 3 bases and J by 4 bases; unmatched bases: 7. This CDR3 spans 15 amino acids. Note on this clonotype: The antigen remains undetermined.

V is TRBV28 and J is TRBJ2-3; TRBD2 agrees at 7 bases. The clonotype originates from a woman aged 60-70 years in good health. Sequencing was carried out using blood. The CDR3 loop reads CASSFGGGSPDTQYF. The CDR3 DNA sequence: TGTGCCAGCAGTTTTGGGGGAGGGAGTCCAGATACGCAGTATTTT.